This TCR beta chain comes out of a study of regulatory T cells in long-lasting Graves disease. Across the study: In persistent Graves' disease, antithyroid drugs had been taken for over 5 years and TSH receptor antibodies stayed positive.

Both iRepertoire HTBI primers and Arm-PCR of CDR3 regions were used to build the TCR beta libraries. TCRdb fed the multiplex PCR reads into MiXCR, producing one record per CDR3 protein. The sample lists roughly 500,000 distinct CDR3 sequences, under 25% occurring once. This clonotype was detected a few times. Its antigen is not known. Whole-study findings and limits: Persistent patients had more shared public clonotypes (around 2,500) than new patients (about 970). Those with persistent Graves' had less TCR diversity than newly diagnosed patients.

Specified time point: persistent/refractory GD, antithyroid drugs over 5 years with positive TRAb. From RNA extracted from PBMCs, the TCR library was made. This specimen was peripheral blood mononuclear cells (PBMCs), taken when the disease was refractory, from a patient treated with antithyroid drugs. This sequence originates from a female donor with Graves disease.

The CDR3 here is CASRAGLDRGSGGGTNYNEQFF. In DNA form, the CDR3 reads TGCGCCAGCCGGGCGGGACTCGACAGGGGGTCTGGAGGCGGGACAAACTACAATGAGCAGTTCTTC. This chain joins TRBV10-2 and TRBJ2-1, with 9 bases lining up with TRBD1. This CDR3 spans 22 amino acids. Trimming removed 8 bases from V and 3 bases from J; junction bases left unmatched: 29. From germline, CDR1 is WSHSY and CDR2 SAAADI.